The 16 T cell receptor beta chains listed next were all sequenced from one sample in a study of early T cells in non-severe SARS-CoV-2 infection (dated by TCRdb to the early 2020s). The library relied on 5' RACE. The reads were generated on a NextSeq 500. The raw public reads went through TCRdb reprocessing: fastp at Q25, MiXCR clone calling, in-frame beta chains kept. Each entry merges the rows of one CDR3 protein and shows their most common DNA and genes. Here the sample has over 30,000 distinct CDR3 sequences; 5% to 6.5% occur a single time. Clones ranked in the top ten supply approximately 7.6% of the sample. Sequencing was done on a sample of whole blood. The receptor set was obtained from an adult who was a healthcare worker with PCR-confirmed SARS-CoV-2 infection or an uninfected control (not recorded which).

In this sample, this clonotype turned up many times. The CDR3, as DNA: TGTGCCAGCAGTTTTAGAGGGACTCAACTTTACGAGCAGTACTTC. It yields the protein CASSFRGTQLYEQYF. The chain joins TRBV12-3 or TRBV12-4 to TRBJ2-7, with a possible D match to TRBD2 (6 bases). V was cut by 3 bases and J by 4 bases, with 16 bases left in between. The CDR3 covers 15 residues.

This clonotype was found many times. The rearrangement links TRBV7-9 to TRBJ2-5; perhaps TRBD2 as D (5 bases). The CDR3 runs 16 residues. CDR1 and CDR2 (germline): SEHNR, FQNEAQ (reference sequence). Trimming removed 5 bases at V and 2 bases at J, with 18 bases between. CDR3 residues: CASSHFATRQQETQYF. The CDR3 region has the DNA TGTGCCAGCAGCCACTTCGCCACTAGGCAACAAGAGACCCAGTACTTC.

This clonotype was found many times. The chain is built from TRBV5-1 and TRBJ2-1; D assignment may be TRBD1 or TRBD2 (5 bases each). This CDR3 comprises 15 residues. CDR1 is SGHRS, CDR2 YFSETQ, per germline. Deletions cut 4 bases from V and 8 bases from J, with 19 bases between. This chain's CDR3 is CASSTPGTPWDEQFF. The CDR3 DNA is TGCGCCAGCAGCACGCCCGGGACCCCTTGGGATGAGCAGTTCTTC.

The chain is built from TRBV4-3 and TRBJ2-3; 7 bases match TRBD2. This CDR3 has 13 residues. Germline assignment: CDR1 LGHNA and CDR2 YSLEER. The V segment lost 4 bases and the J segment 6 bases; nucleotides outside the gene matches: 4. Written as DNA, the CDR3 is TGCGCCAGCAGCCCTTCACTAGCGGATACGCAGTATTTT. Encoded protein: CASSPSLADTQYF.

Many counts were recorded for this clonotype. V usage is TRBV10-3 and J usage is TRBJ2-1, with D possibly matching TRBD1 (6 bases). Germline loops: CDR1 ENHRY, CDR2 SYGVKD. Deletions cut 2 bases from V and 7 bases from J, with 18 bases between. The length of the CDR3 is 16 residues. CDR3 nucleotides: TGTGCCATCAGTGAGGACGGGACAACCAACCATAATGAGCAGTTCTTC. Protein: CAISEDGTTNHNEQFF.

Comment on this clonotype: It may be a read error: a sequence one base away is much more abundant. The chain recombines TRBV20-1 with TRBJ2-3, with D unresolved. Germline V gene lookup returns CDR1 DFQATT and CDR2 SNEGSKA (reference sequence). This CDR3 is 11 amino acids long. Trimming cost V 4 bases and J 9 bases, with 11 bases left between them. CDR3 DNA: TGCAGTGCTACGCCCAGAATAACGCAGTATTTT. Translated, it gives CSATPRITQYF.

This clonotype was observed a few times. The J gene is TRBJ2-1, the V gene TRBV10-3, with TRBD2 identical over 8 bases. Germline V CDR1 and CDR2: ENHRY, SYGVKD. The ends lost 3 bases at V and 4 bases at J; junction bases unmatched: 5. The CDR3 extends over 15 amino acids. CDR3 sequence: CAISDETSVYNEQFF. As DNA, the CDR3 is TGTGCCATCAGTGATGAGACTAGCGTGTACAATGAGCAGTTCTTC.

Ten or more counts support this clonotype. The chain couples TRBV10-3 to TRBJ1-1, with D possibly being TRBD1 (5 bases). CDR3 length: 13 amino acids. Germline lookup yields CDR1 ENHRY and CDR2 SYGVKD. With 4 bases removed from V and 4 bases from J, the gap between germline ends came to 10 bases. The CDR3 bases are TGTGCCATCAGTGTTGGGGGGACCACTGAAGCTTTCTTT. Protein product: CAISVGGTTEAFF.

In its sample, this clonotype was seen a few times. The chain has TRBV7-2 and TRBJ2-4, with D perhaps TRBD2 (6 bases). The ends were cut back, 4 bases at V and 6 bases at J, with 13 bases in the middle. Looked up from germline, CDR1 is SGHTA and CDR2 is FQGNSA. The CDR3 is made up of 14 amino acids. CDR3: CASSSSGGGNIQYF. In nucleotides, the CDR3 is TGTGCCAGCAGCTCGAGTGGGGGAGGAAACATTCAGTACTTC.

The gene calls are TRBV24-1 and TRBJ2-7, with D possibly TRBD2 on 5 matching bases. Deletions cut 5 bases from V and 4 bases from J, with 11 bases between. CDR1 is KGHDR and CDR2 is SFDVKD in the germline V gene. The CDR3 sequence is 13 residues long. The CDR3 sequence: CATSARGLYEQYF. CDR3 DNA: TGTGCCACCAGTGCCCGGGGTTTATACGAGCAGTACTTC.

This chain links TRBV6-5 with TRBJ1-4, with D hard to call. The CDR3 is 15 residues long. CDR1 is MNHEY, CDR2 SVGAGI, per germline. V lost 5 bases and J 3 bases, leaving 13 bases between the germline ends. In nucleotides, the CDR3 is TGTGCCAGCAGTCTGACGGGAGGATCTAATGAAAAACTGTTTTTT. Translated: CASSLTGGSNEKLFF.

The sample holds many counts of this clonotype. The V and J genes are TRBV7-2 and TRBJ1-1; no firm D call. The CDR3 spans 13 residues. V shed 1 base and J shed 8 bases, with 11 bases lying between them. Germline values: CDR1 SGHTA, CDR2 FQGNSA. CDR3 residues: CASSLVEDVEAFF. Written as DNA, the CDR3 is TGTGCCAGCAGCTTAGTGGAAGACGTAGAAGCTTTCTTT.

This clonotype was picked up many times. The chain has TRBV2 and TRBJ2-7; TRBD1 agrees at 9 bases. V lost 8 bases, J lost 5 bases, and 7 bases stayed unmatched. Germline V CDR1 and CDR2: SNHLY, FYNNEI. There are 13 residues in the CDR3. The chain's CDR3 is CASDGTGWDEQYF. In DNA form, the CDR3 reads TGTGCCAGCGATGGGACAGGGTGGGACGAGCAGTACTTC.

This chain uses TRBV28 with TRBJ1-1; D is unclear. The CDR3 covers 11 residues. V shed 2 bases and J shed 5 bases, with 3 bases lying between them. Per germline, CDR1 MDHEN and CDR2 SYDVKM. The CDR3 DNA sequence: TGTGCCAGCAGTTTAAAAACTGAAGCTTTCTTT. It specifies CASSLKTEAFF.

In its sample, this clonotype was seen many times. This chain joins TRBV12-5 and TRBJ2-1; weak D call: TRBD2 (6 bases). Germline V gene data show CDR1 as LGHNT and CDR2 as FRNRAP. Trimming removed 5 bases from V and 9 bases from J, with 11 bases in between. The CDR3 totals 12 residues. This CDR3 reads CASGPGEAEQFF. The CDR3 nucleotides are TGTGCTAGTGGTCCGGGGGAAGCTGAGCAGTTCTTC. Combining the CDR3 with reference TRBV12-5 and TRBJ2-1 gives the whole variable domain DARVTQTPRHKVTEMGQEVTMRCQPILGHNTVFWYRQTMMQGLELLAYFRNRAPLDDSGMPKDRFSAEMPDATLATLKIQPSEPRDSAVYFCASGPGEAEQFFGPGTRLTVL.

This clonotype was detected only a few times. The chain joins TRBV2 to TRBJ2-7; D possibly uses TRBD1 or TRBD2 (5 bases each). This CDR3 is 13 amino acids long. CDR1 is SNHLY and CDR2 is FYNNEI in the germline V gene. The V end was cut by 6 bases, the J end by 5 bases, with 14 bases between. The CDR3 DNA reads TGTGCCAGCAGCCGGACGGGGCGGGACGAGCAGTACTTC. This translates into CASSRTGRDEQYF.